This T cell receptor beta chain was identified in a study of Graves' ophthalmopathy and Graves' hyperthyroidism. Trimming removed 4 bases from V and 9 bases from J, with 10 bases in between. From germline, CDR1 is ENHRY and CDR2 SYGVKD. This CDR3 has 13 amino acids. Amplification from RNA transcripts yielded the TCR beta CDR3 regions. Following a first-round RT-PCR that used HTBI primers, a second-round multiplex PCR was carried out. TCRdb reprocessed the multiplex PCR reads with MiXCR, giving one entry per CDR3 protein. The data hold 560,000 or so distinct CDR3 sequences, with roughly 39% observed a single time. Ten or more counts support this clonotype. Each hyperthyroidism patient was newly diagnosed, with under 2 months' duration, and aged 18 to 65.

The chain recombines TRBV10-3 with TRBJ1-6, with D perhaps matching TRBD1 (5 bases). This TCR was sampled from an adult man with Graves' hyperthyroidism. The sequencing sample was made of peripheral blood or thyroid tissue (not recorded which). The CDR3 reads CAISGRGTSPLHF. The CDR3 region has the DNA TGTGCCATCAGTGGTAGGGGAACTTCACCCCTCCACTTT.